The 10 T cell receptor beta chains presented below share a single source sample, sequenced in a study of human T cells and chemical hapten exposure. Time point: patch test 1, 2 weeks after DPC sensitization. Treatment here: therapeutic diphenylcyclopropenone sensitization with weekly scalp DPC. TCRdb used MiXCR to reprocess the RACE reads, holding one entry per CDR3 protein. Among under 450,000 distinct CDR3 sequences, about 4.8% were seen once, and the ten largest hold over 2%. Sequenced material: whole blood, taken in connection with sensitization to the hapten diphenylcyclopropenone (DPC). These receptors were taken from a woman aged 45 to 65 with alopecia areata. Some clones in this sample may be carry-over from other donors' samples.

The chain has TRBV29-1 and TRBJ2-1; no definite D call. In germline, CDR1 is SQVTM, CDR2 ANQGSEA. The CDR3 sequence is 11 residues long. Trimming took off 3 bases at V and 5 bases at J, with 5 bases between the two ends. CDR3: CSVDRDNEQFF. For the CDR3, the DNA is TGCAGCGTTGATAGAGACAATGAGCAGTTCTTC.

This clonotype came up many times. The chain is built from TRBV12-3 or TRBV12-4 and TRBJ2-7; TRBD1 matches 9 bases. This CDR3 contains 15 residues. The V segment lost 6 bases and the J segment 3 bases; nucleotides outside the gene matches: 9. Written as DNA, the CDR3 is TGTGCCAGCAGGCCCGGACAGGGGCTAAACTACGAGCAGTACTTC. It encodes CASRPGQGLNYEQYF.

The J gene is TRBJ1-6, the V gene TRBV6-1; TRBD1 matches at 10 bases. CDR3 size: 16 residues. Trimming removed 4 bases from V and 4 bases from J; junction bases left unmatched: 4. Germline values: CDR1 MNHNS, CDR2 SASEGT. Here the CDR3 reads CASSAPGQGYNSPLHF. The CDR3 DNA sequence: TGTGCCAGCAGTGCGCCGGGACAGGGGTATAATTCACCCCTCCACTTT.

This clonotype came up a few times. V gene TRBV9 combines with J gene TRBJ2-3; D is unresolved. This CDR3 is built from 15 residues. V gave up 0 bases and J gave up 2 bases, with 10 bases separating them. CDR1 SGDLS and CDR2 YYNGEE come from the germline V gene. This CDR3 reads CASSVGIVLTDTQYF. The CDR3 nucleotides read TGTGCCAGCAGCGTAGGAATAGTCCTCACAGATACGCAGTATTTT.

Many counts were recorded for this clonotype. The chain employs TRBV6-1 and TRBJ2-7, with a weak D call TRBD1 (5 bases). Trimming took off 2 bases at V and 6 bases at J, with 14 bases between the two ends. Germline CDR1 MNHNS, CDR2 SASEGT. The CDR3 loop spans 14 amino acids. CDR3 nucleotides: TGTGCCAGCAGTGAATGGTCAGGGCAGGGCGAGCAGTACTTC. Protein product: CASSEWSGQGEQYF.

In this sample, this clonotype is medium-sized. The CDR3 loop is CASSYSTGSTGELFF. CDR3 DNA: TGTGCCAGCAGTTATTCTACAGGGAGCACCGGGGAGCTGTTTTTT. The V gene is TRBV6-5, the J gene TRBJ2-2; D perhaps matches TRBD1 (6 bases). Germline V lookup: CDR1 MNHEY, CDR2 SVGAGI. The CDR3 loop spans 15 amino acids. Trimming removed 3 bases at V and 4 bases at J, with 12 bases between.

Ten or more counts support this clonotype. CDR3 DNA: TGTGCCAGCAGCCCCCAATCCGGGGGCGTAAACATTCAGTACTTC. Amino acids: CASSPQSGGVNIQYF. The chain links TRBV9 to TRBJ2-4; D tentatively fits TRBD1 or TRBD2 (6 bases each). The CDR3 extends over 15 amino acids. Trimming removed 4 bases at V and 6 bases at J, with 17 bases between. The germline V gene has CDR1 SGDLS and CDR2 YYNGEE. The complete variable domain, with remaining parts taken from reference TRBV9 and TRBJ2-4, reads DSGVTQTPKHLITATGQRVTLRCSPRSGDLSVYWYQQSLDQGLQFLIQYYNGEERAKGNILERFSAQQFPDLHSELNLSSLELGDSALYFCASSPQSGGVNIQYFGAGTRLSVL.

A remark on this clonotype: One end of the junction does not line up with germline, which may come from a read error. This chain uses TRBV7-9 with TRBJ1-1, with D hard to call. Germline CDR1 reads SEHNR; CDR2 reads FQNEAQ (reference sequence). This CDR3 has 14 amino acids. CDR3 region: CASSLISQNTDAFF. The CDR3 coding sequence is TGTGCCAGCAGCTTAATCAGCCAGAACACTGATGCTTTCTTT.

This clonotype was observed a handful of times. The rearrangement links TRBV29-1 to TRBJ1-2, with 12 nucleotides matching TRBD1. Per germline, CDR1 SQVTM and CDR2 ANQGSEA. The V and J ends lost 3 bases and 3 bases, in that order; junction bases with no gene match: 8. This CDR3 is 16 amino acids long. In DNA, the CDR3 is TGCAGCGTTGAGACCTCCGGGACAGGGGGCGACTATGGCTACACCTTC. Its translation: CSVETSGTGGDYGYTF.

The sample holds a few counts of this clonotype. The chain links TRBV6-6 to TRBJ1-2; TRBD1 aligns across 9 bases. This CDR3 comprises 14 residues. The germline gives CDR1 MNHNY, CDR2 SVGAGI (reference sequence). V shed 7 bases, J shed 4 bases, and the junction held 7 bases outside the gene matches. The chain's CDR3 is CASTWTGESYGYTF. The DNA of the CDR3 is TGTGCCAGCACTTGGACAGGGGAAAGCTATGGCTACACCTTC.